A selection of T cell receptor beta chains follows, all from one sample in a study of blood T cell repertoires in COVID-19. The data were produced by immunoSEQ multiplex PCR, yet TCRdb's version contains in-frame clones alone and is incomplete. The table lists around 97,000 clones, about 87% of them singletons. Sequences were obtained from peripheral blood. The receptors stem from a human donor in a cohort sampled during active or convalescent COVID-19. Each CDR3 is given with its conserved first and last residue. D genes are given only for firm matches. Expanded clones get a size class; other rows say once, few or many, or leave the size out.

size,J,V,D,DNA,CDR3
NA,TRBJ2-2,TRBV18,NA,TGTGCCAGCTCCCCCAACCCGGGGGCGAACACCGGGGAGCTGTTTTTT,CASSPNPGANTGELFF
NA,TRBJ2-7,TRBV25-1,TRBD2,TGTGCCAGCAGTGACCCCGGGACTAGCTTTGGTGAGCAGTACTTC,CASSDPGTSFGEQYF
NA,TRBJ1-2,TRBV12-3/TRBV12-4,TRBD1,TGTGCCAGCAGTTTGGACAGGGGCTATGGCTACACCTTC,CASSLDRGYGYTF
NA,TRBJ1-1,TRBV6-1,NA,TGTGCCAGCAGTGACGGGGAGTTATACACTGAAGCTTTCTTT,CASSDGELYTEAFF
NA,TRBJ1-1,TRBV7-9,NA,TGTGCCAGCAGCTTTAGGGGTGGGAACACTGAAGCTTTCTTT,CASSFRGGNTEAFF
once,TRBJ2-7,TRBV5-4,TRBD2,TGTGCCAGCAGCTTGGCTAGCGGGGGATCTTGGGCATACGAGCAGTACTTC,CASSLASGGSWAYEQYF
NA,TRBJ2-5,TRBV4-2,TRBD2,TGTGCCAGCAGCCAGGCGGGGGGACGAACAGAGACCCAGTACTTC,CASSQAGGRTETQYF
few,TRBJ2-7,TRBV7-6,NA,TGTGCCAGCAGCCCCACGAGGGGAGGGCAGTACTTC,CASSPTRGGQYF
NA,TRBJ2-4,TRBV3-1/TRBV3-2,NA,TGTGCCAGCAGCCCCTCGACCGGGTCCAAAAACATTCAGTACTTC,CASSPSTGSKNIQYF
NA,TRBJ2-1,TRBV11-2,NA,TGTGCCAGCACCTCGGGTCTCGCCTACAATGAGCAGTTCTTC,CASTSGLAYNEQFF
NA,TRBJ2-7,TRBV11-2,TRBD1,TGTGCCAGCAGCACGTTGACAGGGTGGGGCGAGCAGTACTTC,CASSTLTGWGEQYF
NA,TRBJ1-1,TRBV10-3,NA,TGTGCCATCAGTGGACAACAGAACACTGAAGCTTTCTTT,CAISGQQNTEAFF
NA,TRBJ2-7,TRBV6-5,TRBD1,TGTGCCAGCAGGCCGGGACAGAGCTCCTACGAGCAGTACTTC,CASRPGQSSYEQYF
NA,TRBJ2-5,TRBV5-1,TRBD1,TGCGCCAGCAACTTGGGGGGGACAGGGCAAGAGACCCAGTACTTC,CASNLGGTGQETQYF
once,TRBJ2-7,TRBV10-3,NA,TGTGCCATCAGCCCCGACGGAGAATCCTACGAGCAGTACTTC,CAISPDGESYEQYF
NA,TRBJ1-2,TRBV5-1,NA,TGCGCCAGCAGCAAAACCGGGGAGACTTTTGGCTACACCTTC,CASSKTGETFGYTF
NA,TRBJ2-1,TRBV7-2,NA,TGTGCCAGCAGCCCGTTCGGCAATGAGCAGTTCTTC,CASSPFGNEQFF
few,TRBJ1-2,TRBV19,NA,TGTGCCAGTAGTATTGGCGGGCCGTGGAGCTATGGCTACACCTTC,CASSIGGPWSYGYTF
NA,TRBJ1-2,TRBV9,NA,TGTGCCAGCAGCTCGGGGGACTCCCCCAGACACTATGGCTACACCTTC,CASSSGDSPRHYGYTF
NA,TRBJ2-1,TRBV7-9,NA,TGTGCCAGCAGCCCGCGGGACTCACCTTACAATGAGCAGTTCTTC,CASSPRDSPYNEQFF
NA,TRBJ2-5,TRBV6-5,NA,TGTGCCAGCAGTTACCTAAAAGACTATCAAGAGACCCAGTACTTC,CASSYLKDYQETQYF
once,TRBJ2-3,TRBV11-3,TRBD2,TGTGCCAGCAGCCTCGGGGGGAGGGTGGCAGATACGCAGTATTTT,CASSLGGRVADTQYF
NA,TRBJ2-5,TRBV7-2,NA,TGTGCCAGCAGCTTAGGGGGGCCGACAGGGACCCAGTACTTC,CASSLGGPTGTQYF
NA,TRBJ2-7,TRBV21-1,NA,TGTGCCAGCAGCAACCGACAGGGCGGCTACGAGCAGTACTTC,CASSNRQGGYEQYF
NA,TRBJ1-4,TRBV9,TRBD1,TGTGCCAGCAGCGTACGGACAGGGTTGGGCGAAAAACTGTTTTTT,CASSVRTGLGEKLFF
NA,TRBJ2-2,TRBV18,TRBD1,TGTGCCAGCTCACCACAACTACAGGGGACCGGGGAGCTGTTTTTT,CASSPQLQGTGELFF
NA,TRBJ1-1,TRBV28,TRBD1,TGTGCCAGCAGCCATGGGACAGGGAACACTGAAGCTTTCTTT,CASSHGTGNTEAFF
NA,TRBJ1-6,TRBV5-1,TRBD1,TGCGCCAGCAGCCCAGGGACAGGGCATAATTCACCCCTCCACTTT,CASSPGTGHNSPLHF
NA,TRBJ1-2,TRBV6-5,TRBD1,TGTGCCAGCCAGGGGGCTAACTATGGCTACACCTTC,CASQGANYGYTF
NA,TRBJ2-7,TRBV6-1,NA,TGTGCCAGCAGTGAACTACAGTACGAGCAGTACTTC,CASSELQYEQYF
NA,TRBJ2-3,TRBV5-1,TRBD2,TGCGCCAGCAGCGCGACTAGCGACACGGGGGCGCAGTATTTT,CASSATSDTGAQYF
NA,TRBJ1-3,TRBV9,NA,TGTGCCAGCAGCGTAGGGGGACCACAGGGTAGCTTTGGAAACACCATATATTTT,CASSVGGPQGSFGNTIYF
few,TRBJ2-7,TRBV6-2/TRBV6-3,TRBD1,TGTGCCAGCAGTAACGGACAGGCGAACCCGTACGAGCAGTACTTC,CASSNGQANPYEQYF
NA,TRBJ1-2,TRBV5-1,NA,TGCGCCAGCAGCTTGGCCGACAGCTATGGCTACACCTTC,CASSLADSYGYTF
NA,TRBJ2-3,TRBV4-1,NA,TGCGCCAGCAGCCATCCCCTAGATCCAGATACGCAGTATTTT,CASSHPLDPDTQYF
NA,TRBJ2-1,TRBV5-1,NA,TGCGCCAGCAGCTTCTACGGTTCCTACAATGAGCAGTTCTTC,CASSFYGSYNEQFF
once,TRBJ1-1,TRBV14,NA,TGTGCCAGCAGCCTTCTCAGGAACACTGAAGCTTTCTTT,CASSLLRNTEAFF
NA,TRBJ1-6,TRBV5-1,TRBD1,TGCGCCAGCAGCTTGGCCGTAGGACAGGAGAATTCACCCCTCCACTTT,CASSLAVGQENSPLHF
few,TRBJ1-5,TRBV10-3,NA,TGTGCCATCAGTGTAACCGCGGATCAGCCCCAGCATTTT,CAISVTADQPQHF
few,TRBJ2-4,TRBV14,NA,TGTGCCAGCAGCCAAGTGTCCGGGAGAGCCAAAAACATTCAGTACTTC,CASSQVSGRAKNIQYF
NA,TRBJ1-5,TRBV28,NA,TGTGCCAGCACGCCTACCGCTGCCCTCAATCAGCCCCAGCATTTT,CASTPTAALNQPQHF
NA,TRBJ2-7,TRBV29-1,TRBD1,TGCAGCGTCCCGGGACAGGTAACCTACGAGCAGTACTTC,CSVPGQVTYEQYF
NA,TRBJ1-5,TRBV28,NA,TGTGCCAGCAGTTTGCAGGGTAATCAGCCCCAGCATTTT,CASSLQGNQPQHF
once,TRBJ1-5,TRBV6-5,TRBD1,TGTGCCAGCAGCCCCGACAGGGGGCAGCCCCAGCATTTT,CASSPDRGQPQHF
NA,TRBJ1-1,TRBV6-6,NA,TGTGCCAGCAAACCAGGGGCGAGAGAAGCTTTCTTT,CASKPGAREAFF
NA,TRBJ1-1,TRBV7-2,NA,TGTGCCAGCAGCTTCCTGCGGGACACTGAAGCTTTCTTT,CASSFLRDTEAFF
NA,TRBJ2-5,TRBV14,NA,TGTGCCAGCAGCCTTGACTGGTTGGGGACCCAGTACTTC,CASSLDWLGTQYF
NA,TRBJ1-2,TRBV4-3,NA,TGCGCCAGCAGCCAGAACAGGGCGGCAGGTGGCTACACCTTC,CASSQNRAAGGYTF
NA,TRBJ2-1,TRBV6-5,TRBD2,TGTGCCAGCAGTTACATCGGGGGGGCAGGGTACAATGAGCAGTTCTTC,CASSYIGGAGYNEQFF
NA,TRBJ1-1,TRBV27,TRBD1,TGTGCCAGCAGACAAACCGGAGGGGGCCTTGTTGGTGAAGCTTTCTTT,CASRQTGGGLVGEAFF
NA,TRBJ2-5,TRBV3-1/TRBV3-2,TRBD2,TGTGCCAGCAGCCAAGATGTGCGGGGGGCGGAGACCCAGTACTTC,CASSQDVRGAETQYF
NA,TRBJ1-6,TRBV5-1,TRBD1,TGCGCCAGCAGCTTTTATGACAGGGGGCAATCACCCCTCCACTTT,CASSFYDRGQSPLHF
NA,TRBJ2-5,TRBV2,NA,TGTGCCAGCAGACGGGACTTCCCGGGAGAGACCCAGTACTTC,CASRRDFPGETQYF
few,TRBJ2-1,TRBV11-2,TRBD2,TGTGCCAGCAGCTCCCGACTAGCGGGGGGCGGGAGTGAGCAGTTCTTC,CASSSRLAGGGSEQFF
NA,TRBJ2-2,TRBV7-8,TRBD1,TGTGCCAGCAGAGGTATTGGACAGGGGGACTGGAACGGGGAGCTGTTTTTT,CASRGIGQGDWNGELFF